This TCR beta chain came from a study of OX40 agonist ivuxolimab in advanced cancers. Profiled with immunoSEQ multiplex PCR; TCRdb holds only in-frame clones, not every one. The table lists 45,000 to 50,000 clones, approximately 90% of them singletons. Sampling times: baseline, cycle 4 day 1, cycle 7 day 1. With respect to this clone: A read error may be the cause here, since a much bigger clone is one base away.

The length of the CDR3 is 13 residues. CDR1 is SGHVS and CDR2 is FQNEAQ in the germline V gene. The rearrangement uses TRBV7-8 and TRBJ1-3; no clear D. Sequenced material: CD4+ or CD8+ T cells sorted from blood, taken in a trial of the OX40 agonist ivuxolimab. The origin of this receptor is an adult with an advanced solid tumor such as melanoma, head and neck, liver or kidney cancer. CDR3 sequence: CANSADSGNTIYF. The CDR3 region has the DNA TGTGCCAACAGCGCTGACTCTGGAAACACCATATATTTT.